The following is a T cell receptor (beta chain) sequence with its context. The data are from a study of blood T cell repertoires in COVID-19. The protocol was immunoSEQ multiplex PCR, while the TCRdb copy is restricted to in-frame clones and leaves out a portion. This sample carries 150,000 or so clones, 85% of them seen once, and the ten largest clones take less than 3.5%. The germline gives CDR1 SGHRS, CDR2 YFSETQ. This CDR3 has 14 amino acids. Trimming stripped 4 bases from V and 4 bases from J, with 15 bases between. The chain joins TRBV5-1 to TRBJ2-7; D not resolved. The TCR sequence derives from a human donor with acute or convalescent COVID-19. The donor label of this sample is uncertain. The specimen was peripheral blood. Here the CDR3 DNA reads TGCGCCAGCAGCCCCCTGGAGAGCCTTTACGAGCAGTACTTC. Its translation is CASSPLESLYEQYF.